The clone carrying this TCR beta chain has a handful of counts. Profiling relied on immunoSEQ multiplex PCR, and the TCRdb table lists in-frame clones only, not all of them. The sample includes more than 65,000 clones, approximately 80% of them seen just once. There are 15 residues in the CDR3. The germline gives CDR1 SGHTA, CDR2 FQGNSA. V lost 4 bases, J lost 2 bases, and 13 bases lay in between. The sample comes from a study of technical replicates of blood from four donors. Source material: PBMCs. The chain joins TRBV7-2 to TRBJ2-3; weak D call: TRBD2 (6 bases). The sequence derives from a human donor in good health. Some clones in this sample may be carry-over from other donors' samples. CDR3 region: CASSSPSAFTDTQYF. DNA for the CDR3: TGTGCCAGCAGCTCCCCTAGCGCCTTCACAGATACGCAGTATTTT.